Listed below are T cell receptor beta chains from one sample, sequenced in a study of human T cells and chemical hapten exposure. A single record per CDR3 protein comes from TCRdb applying MiXCR to the RACE reads. The repertoire holds tens of thousands of distinct CDR3 sequences, with 10% to 13% as singletons. The sequenced sample was whole blood, obtained in connection with sensitization to the hapten diphenylcyclopropenone (DPC). These receptors originate from a man aged 25 to 40 with alopecia areata. Some clones in this sample may be carry-over from other donors' samples. The CDR3 runs from the conserved cysteine through the conserved F or W. D genes are given only for firm matches. The listing skips clone size in some rows; elsewhere it reads once, few, many or a size class.

abundance | j_gene | v_gene | d_gene | CDR3aa | CDR3nt
few | TRBJ1-3 | TRBV7-8 | NA | CASSLTDTSTIYF | TGTGCCAGCAGCTTGACGGACACCTCCACCATATATTTT
few | TRBJ1-6 | TRBV6-1 | NA | CASRAADNSPLHF | TGTGCCAGCAGGGCGGCAGATAATTCACCCCTCCACTTT
many | TRBJ2-3 | TRBV4-3 | NA | CASSQGQRSTDTQYF | TGCGCCAGCAGCCAAGGTCAGCGAAGCACAGATACGCAGTATTTT
few | TRBJ1-6 | TRBV5-5 | NA | CASSLDRGVGSPLHF | TGTGCCAGCAGCTTGGATCGGGGGGTTGGTTCACCCCTCCACTTT
many | TRBJ2-6 | TRBV19 | NA | CASSIGLLSGANVLTF | TGTGCCAGTAGTATAGGACTCTTATCTGGGGCCAACGTCCTGACTTTC
many | TRBJ2-7 | TRBV18 | NA | CASSHRRGQSYEQYF | TGTGCCAGCTCACATCGGCGGGGACAGAGCTACGAGCAGTACTTC
many | TRBJ2-5 | TRBV6-2/TRBV6-3 | TRBD2 | CASNQPGGRQETQYF | TGTGCCAGCAACCAACCAGGCGGGAGGCAAGAGACCCAGTACTTC
NA | TRBJ2-5 | TRBV30 | NA | CAWSHRGGETQYF | TGTGCCTGGAGCCACAGGGGGGGAGAGACCCAGTACTTC
NA | TRBJ1-5 | TRBV6-1 | NA | CASSESVGQPQHF | TGTGCCAGCAGTGAAAGTGTCGGTCAGCCCCAGCATTTT
few | TRBJ1-5 | TRBV7-9 | NA | CASSLVGIGMNQPQHF | TGTGCCAGCAGCTTAGTTGGTATAGGGATGAATCAGCCCCAGCATTTT
many | TRBJ2-4 | TRBV6-2/TRBV6-3 | TRBD2 | CASSYTLAGNTKNIQYF | TGTGCCAGCAGTTATACGCTAGCGGGAAACACCAAAAACATTCAGTACTTC
NA | TRBJ2-1 | TRBV11-2 | TRBD1 | CASSEGGFYNEQFF | TGTGCCAGCAGCGAAGGGGGCTTTTACAATGAGCAGTTCTTC
NA | TRBJ1-2 | TRBV5-1 | NA | CASSPSAALLAYGYTF | TGCGCCAGCAGCCCCTCCGCGGCACTTCTAGCCTATGGCTACACCTTC
medium-sized | TRBJ2-3 | TRBV7-6 | NA | CASSLASSSDTQYF | TGTGCCAGCAGCTTAGCTTCTAGCTCGGATACGCAGTATTTT
few | TRBJ2-3 | TRBV7-2 | TRBD2 | CASSLVLAGSTDTQYF | TGTGCCAGCAGCTTAGTACTAGCGGGATCCACAGATACGCAGTATTTT
few | TRBJ2-1 | TRBV5-6 | TRBD2 | CASSLQGRLAGTLYNEQFF | TGTGCCAGCAGCTTGCAGGGGCGGCTAGCGGGAACTCTCTACAATGAGCAGTTCTTC
NA | TRBJ1-5 | TRBV20-1 | NA | CSALPGRVDQPQHF | TGCAGTGCACTTCCTGGGAGGGTGGATCAGCCCCAGCATTTT
many | TRBJ2-3 | TRBV6-2/TRBV6-3 | TRBD2 | CASSYPGSSGIENTDTQYF | TGTGCCAGCAGTTACCCCGGCTCTAGCGGGATAGAAAACACAGATACGCAGTATTTT
NA | TRBJ2-2 | TRBV7-9 | NA | CASSLLAGELFF | TGTGCCAGCAGCTTATTGGCCGGGGAGCTGTTTTTT
few | TRBJ2-3 | TRBV12-3/TRBV12-4 | TRBD2 | CASSPPYGGGVEDTQYF | TGTGCCAGCAGTCCCCCCTACGGCGGGGGGGTCGAAGATACGCAGTATTTT
medium-sized | TRBJ2-7 | TRBV3-1 | NA | CASSLANSYEQYF | TGTGCCAGCAGCCTGGCCAACTCCTACGAGCAGTACTTC
NA | TRBJ2-2 | TRBV29-1 | NA | CSVRWPTGELFF | TGCAGCGTTCGGTGGCCCACCGGGGAGCTGTTTTTT
few | TRBJ2-1 | TRBV6-2/TRBV6-3 | TRBD2 | CASSLSGRGPQEQFF | TGTGCCAGCAGTCTGAGCGGGAGGGGGCCCCAGGAGCAGTTCTTC
few | TRBJ2-5 | TRBV5-1 | TRBD1 | CASSSRTGRQETQYF | TGCGCCAGCAGCTCTAGGACAGGGCGTCAAGAGACCCAGTACTTC
few | TRBJ2-1 | TRBV12-3/TRBV12-4 | NA | CASSFGIVGPQFF | TGTGCCAGCAGTTTTGGTATAGTAGGACCGCAGTTCTTC
few | TRBJ1-2 | TRBV7-9 | NA | CASSLDGSYGYTF | TGTGCCAGCAGCTTAGACGGTTCCTATGGCTACACCTTC
NA | TRBJ2-5 | TRBV4-2 | NA | CASRIDPGETQYF | TGTGCCAGCAGAATCGACCCCGGAGAGACCCAGTACTTC
many | TRBJ2-3 | TRBV7-3 | NA | CASSLMGGRTDTQYF | TGTGCCAGCAGCTTAATGGGGGGACGGACAGATACGCAGTATTTT
few | TRBJ2-1 | TRBV12-3/TRBV12-4 | NA | CASTKRRGAYNEQFF | TGTGCCAGCACCAAAAGGAGGGGGGCCTACAATGAGCAGTTCTTC
many | TRBJ1-2 | TRBV20-1 | NA | CSAFDINGYTF | TGCAGTGCTTTTGACATAAATGGCTACACCTTC
NA | TRBJ2-7 | TRBV11-2 | TRBD1 | CASRHSDRPYEQYF | TGTGCCAGCAGGCACTCGGACAGGCCCTACGAGCAGTACTTC
NA | TRBJ2-5 | TRBV29-1 | TRBD1 | CSAGQKQETQYF | TGCAGCGCGGGACAGAAGCAAGAGACCCAGTACTTC
many | TRBJ1-1 | TRBV12-2 | NA | CASRLAPRVPTEAFF | TGTGCAAGTCGCTTAGCGCCCCGGGTCCCCACTGAAGCTTTCTTT
NA | TRBJ2-3 | TRBV20-1 | TRBD2 | CSAGRGTDTQYF | TGCAGTGCCGGGAGGGGCACAGATACGCAGTATTTT
few | TRBJ2-2 | TRBV6-5 | NA | CASSYSLNPNTGELFF | TGTGCCAGCAGTTACTCCCTCAACCCGAACACCGGGGAGCTGTTTTTT
NA | TRBJ1-1 | TRBV29-1 | NA | CSVDPENTEAFF | TGCAGCGTTGATCCGGAGAACACTGAAGCTTTCTTT
few | TRBJ1-6 | TRBV2 | TRBD1 | CASSELGTGVNSPLHF | TGTGCCAGCAGTGAGCTCGGGACAGGGGTTAATTCACCCCTCCACTTT
NA | TRBJ2-7 | TRBV5-1 | NA | CASSPREGYEQYF | TGCGCCAGCAGCCCCCGGGAAGGCTACGAGCAGTACTTC
NA | TRBJ2-2 | TRBV7-2 | NA | CASSLNIGELFF | TGTGCCAGCAGCTTAAACATCGGGGAGCTGTTTTTT
NA | TRBJ2-1 | TRBV6-1 | TRBD2 | CASLFGGSYNEQFF | TGTGCCAGCCTCTTTGGCGGGAGTTACAATGAGCAGTTCTTC
NA | TRBJ2-2 | TRBV11-3 | NA | CASRSGTGELFF | TGTGCCAGCAGGTCCGGGACCGGGGAGCTGTTTTTT
many | TRBJ2-1 | TRBV6-1 | TRBD2 | CASSPRTSADEQFF | TGTGCCAGCAGTCCTCGGACTAGCGCTGATGAGCAGTTCTTC
NA | TRBJ1-2 | TRBV3-1 | TRBD1 | CASSQGGTGGPFAF | TGTGCCAGCAGCCAAGGAGGGACAGGGGGCCCCTTCGCCTTC
few | TRBJ2-3 | TRBV12-2 | NA | CASRLASGGTSTDTQYF | TGTGCAAGTCGCTTAGCCAGCGGGGGGACTAGCACAGATACGCAGTATTTT
many | TRBJ2-6 | TRBV7-3 | NA | CASSYMTSGLTGANVLTF | TGTGCCAGCAGCTACATGACTTCGGGACTCACTGGGGCCAACGTCCTGACTTTC
many | TRBJ1-2 | TRBV12-3/TRBV12-4 | NA | CASSFGGSVYYGYTF | TGTGCCAGCAGTTTCGGGGGATCGGTATACTATGGCTACACCTTC
NA | TRBJ1-6 | TRBV3-1 | NA | CASSAGTGNSPLHF | TGTGCCAGCAGCGCCGGGACGGGTAATTCACCCCTCCACTTT
few | TRBJ1-2 | TRBV3-1 | TRBD1 | CASSQYTPSQDRGLRGYTF | TGTGCCAGCAGCCAGTATACCCCCTCGCAGGACAGGGGGCTCAGGGGCTACACCTTC
NA | TRBJ1-2 | TRBV3-1 | NA | CASSHTARDYGYTF | TGTGCCAGCAGTCATACCGCCAGGGACTATGGCTACACCTTC
NA | TRBJ1-2 | TRBV7-2 | TRBD1 | CASSLGTGLYGYTF | TGTGCCAGCAGCTTAGGGACAGGGTTATATGGCTACACCTTC
many | TRBJ2-7 | TRBV11-2 | NA | CASTPSFEQYF | TGTGCCAGCACCCCATCCTTCGAGCAGTACTTC
NA | TRBJ1-6 | TRBV20-1 | NA | CSARDWASSYNSPLHF | TGCAGTGCTAGAGATTGGGCAAGCTCCTATAATTCACCCCTCCACTTT
many | TRBJ1-6 | TRBV5-1 | TRBD1 | CASSLSPGQNNSPLHF | TGCGCCAGCAGCTTGAGTCCGGGACAGAATAATTCACCCCTCCACTTT
many | TRBJ2-1 | TRBV7-7 | NA | CASSLRLHNEQFF | TGTGCCAGCAGCTTAAGACTGCACAATGAGCAGTTCTTC
many | TRBJ1-6 | TRBV6-2/TRBV6-3 | NA | CASSYSTASNSPLHF | TGTGCCAGCAGTTACTCGACAGCGTCTAATTCACCCCTCCACTTT
few | TRBJ1-1 | TRBV5-1 | NA | CASSLDGGYDTEAFF | TGCGCCAGCAGCTTGGATGGGGGCTACGACACTGAAGCTTTCTTT